This T cell receptor (beta chain) was identified during a study of cytomegalovirus exposure and HLA in healthy donors. Measured with immunoSEQ multiplex PCR; TCRdb has only the in-frame clones, and not every one. The sample contains about 160,000 clones, 70% to 90% of which appear only once. This TCR was sampled from a woman in her twenties or thirties in good health and CMV-seronegative. Material: PBMCs.

The CDR3 coding sequence is TGCGCCAGCAGCCAGGACCCTGCGGGGGTCTATGGCTACACCTTC. Translating it yields CASSQDPAGVYGYTF. V gene TRBV4-3 combines with J gene TRBJ1-2; D may be TRBD1 (5 bases). Germline assignment: CDR1 LGHNA and CDR2 YSLEER. Deletions cut 3 bases from V and 4 bases from J, with 15 bases between. This CDR3 has 15 residues.